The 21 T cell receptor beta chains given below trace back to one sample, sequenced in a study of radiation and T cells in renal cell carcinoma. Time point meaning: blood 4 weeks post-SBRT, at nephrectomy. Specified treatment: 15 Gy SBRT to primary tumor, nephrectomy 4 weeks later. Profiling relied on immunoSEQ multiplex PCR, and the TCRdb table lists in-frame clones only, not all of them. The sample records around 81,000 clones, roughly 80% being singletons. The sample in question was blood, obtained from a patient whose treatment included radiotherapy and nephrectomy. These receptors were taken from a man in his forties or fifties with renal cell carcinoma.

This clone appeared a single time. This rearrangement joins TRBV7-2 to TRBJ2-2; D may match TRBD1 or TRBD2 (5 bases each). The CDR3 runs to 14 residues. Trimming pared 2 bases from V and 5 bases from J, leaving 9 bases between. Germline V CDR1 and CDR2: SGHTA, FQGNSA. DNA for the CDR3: TGTGCCAGCAGCTTATACAGGACTACCGGGGAGCTGTTTTTT. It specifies CASSLYRTTGELFF.

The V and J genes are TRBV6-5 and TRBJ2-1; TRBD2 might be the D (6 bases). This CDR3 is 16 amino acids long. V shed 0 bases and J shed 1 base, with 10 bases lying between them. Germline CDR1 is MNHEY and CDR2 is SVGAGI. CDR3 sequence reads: CASSYSSAGSYNEQFF. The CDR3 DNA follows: TGTGCCAGCAGTTACTCGTCCGCGGGGTCCTACAATGAGCAGTTCTTC.

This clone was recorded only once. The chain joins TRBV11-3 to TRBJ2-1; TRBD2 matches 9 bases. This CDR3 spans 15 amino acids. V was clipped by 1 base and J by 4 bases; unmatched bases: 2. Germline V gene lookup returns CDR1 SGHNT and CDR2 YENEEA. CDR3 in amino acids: CASSLAAGGYNEQFF. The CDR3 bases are TGTGCCAGCAGCTTAGCGGCGGGGGGGTACAATGAGCAGTTCTTC. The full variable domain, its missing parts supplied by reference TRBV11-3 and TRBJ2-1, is EAGVVQSPRYKIIEKKQPVAFWCNPISGHNTLYWYLQNLGQGPELLIRYENEEAVDDSQLPKDRFSAERLKGVDSTLKIQPAELGDSAVYLCASSLAAGGYNEQFFGPGTRLTVL.

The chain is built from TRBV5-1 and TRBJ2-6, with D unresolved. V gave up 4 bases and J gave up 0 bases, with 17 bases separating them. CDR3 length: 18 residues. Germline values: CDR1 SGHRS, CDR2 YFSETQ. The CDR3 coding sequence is TGCGCCAGCAGCGCAACTGGCAGTACTTACTCTGGGGCCAACGTCCTGACTTTC. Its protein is CASSATGSTYSGANVLTF.

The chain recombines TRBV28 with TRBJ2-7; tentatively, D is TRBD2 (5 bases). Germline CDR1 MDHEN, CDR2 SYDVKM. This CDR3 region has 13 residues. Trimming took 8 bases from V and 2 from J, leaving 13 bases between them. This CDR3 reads CASHSYGTYEQYF. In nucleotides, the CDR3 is TGTGCCAGCCACTCATACGGGACCTACGAGCAGTACTTC.

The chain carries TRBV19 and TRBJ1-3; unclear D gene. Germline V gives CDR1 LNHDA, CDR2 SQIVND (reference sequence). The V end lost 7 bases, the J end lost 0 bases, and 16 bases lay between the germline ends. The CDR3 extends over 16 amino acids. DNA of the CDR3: TGTGCCAGTATCGCCTTAGTTCGGAGCTCTGGAAACACCATATATTTT. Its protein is CASIALVRSSGNTIYF.

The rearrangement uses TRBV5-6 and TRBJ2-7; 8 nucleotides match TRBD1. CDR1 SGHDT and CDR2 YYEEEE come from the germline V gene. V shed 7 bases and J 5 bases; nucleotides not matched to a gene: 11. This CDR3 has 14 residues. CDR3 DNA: TGTGCCAGCGGCAGGACAGGGCTGTTAAACGAGCAGTACTTC. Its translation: CASGRTGLLNEQYF.

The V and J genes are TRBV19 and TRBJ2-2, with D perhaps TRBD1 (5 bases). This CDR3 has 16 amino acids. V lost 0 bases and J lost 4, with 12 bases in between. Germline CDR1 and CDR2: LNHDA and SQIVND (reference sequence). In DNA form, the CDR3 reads TGTGCCAGTAGTATAGACAGGGCCATAACCACCGGGGAGCTGTTTTTT. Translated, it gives CASSIDRAITTGELFF.

This CDR3 is CSVRLAGENQETQYF. The CDR3 coding sequence is TGCAGCGTTAGACTAGCGGGAGAGAACCAAGAGACCCAGTACTTC. The V gene is TRBV29-1, the J gene TRBJ2-5, with 12 bases lining up with TRBD2. The CDR3 is 15 residues long. The V gene end was trimmed by 5 bases and the J gene end by 0 bases; junction bases not matched to a gene: 4. CDR1 SQVTM and CDR2 ANQGSEA come from the germline V gene.

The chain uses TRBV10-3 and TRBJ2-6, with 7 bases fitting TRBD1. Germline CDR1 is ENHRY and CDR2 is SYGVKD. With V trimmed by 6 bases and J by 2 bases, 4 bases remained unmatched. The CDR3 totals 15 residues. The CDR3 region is CAISQGDAGANVLTF. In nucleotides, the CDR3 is TGTGCCATCAGCCAGGGGGATGCTGGGGCCAACGTCCTGACTTTC.

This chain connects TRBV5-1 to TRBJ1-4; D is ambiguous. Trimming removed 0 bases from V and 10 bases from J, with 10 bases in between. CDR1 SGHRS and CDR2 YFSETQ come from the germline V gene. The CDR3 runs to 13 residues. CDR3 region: CASSLAADGKLFF. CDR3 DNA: TGCGCCAGCAGCTTGGCTGCCGACGGAAAACTGTTTTTT.

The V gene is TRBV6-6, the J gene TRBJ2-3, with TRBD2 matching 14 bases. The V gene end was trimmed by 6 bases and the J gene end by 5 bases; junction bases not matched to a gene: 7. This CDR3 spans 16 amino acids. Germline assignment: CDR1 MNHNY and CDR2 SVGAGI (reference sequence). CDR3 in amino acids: CASSLAGLAGGDTQYF. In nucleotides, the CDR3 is TGTGCCAGCAGCCTAGCTGGACTAGCGGGGGGAGATACGCAGTATTTT.

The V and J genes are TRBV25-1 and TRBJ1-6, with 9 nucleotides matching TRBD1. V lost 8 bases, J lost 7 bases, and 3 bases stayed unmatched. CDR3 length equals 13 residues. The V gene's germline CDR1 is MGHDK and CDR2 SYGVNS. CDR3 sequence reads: CASAGQGNSPLHF. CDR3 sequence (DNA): TGTGCCAGCGCGGGACAGGGCAATTCACCCCTCCACTTT.

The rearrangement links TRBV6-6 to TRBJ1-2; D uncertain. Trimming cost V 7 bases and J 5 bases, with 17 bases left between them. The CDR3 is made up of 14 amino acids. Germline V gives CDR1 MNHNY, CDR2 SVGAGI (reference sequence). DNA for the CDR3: TGTGCCAGCATCGTAGACCGTAGTCGGTATGGCTACACCTTC. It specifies CASIVDRSRYGYTF.

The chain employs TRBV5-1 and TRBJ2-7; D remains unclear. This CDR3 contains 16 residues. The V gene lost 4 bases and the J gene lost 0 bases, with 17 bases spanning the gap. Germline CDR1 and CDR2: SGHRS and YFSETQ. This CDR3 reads CASSVDSAVTSYEQYF. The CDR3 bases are TGCGCCAGCAGCGTCGACTCGGCAGTTACCTCCTACGAGCAGTACTTC.

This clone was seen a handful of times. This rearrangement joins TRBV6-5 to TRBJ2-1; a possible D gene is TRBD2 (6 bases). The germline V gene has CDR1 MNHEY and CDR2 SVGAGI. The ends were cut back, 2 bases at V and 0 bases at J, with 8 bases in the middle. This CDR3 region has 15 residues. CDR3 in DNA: TGTGCCAGCAGTTACGACGGGAGCTCCTACAATGAGCAGTTCTTC. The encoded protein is CASSYDGSSYNEQFF.

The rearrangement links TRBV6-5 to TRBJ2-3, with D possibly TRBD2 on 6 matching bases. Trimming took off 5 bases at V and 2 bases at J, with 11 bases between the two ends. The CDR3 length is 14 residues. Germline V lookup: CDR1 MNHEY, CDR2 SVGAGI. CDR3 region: CASSQDYLTDTQYF. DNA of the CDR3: TGTGCCAGCAGTCAGGACTATCTCACAGATACGCAGTATTTT.

The DNA of the CDR3 is TGTGCCAGCAGCCTAGGGGGGATGGATAGCAATCAGCCCCAGCATTTT. This gives the protein CASSLGGMDSNQPQHF. The rearrangement uses TRBV5-6 and TRBJ1-5, with a weak D call TRBD1 (6 bases). V was pared by 4 bases and J by 0 bases, with 14 bases between. The CDR3 covers 16 residues. Germline V gene data show CDR1 as SGHDT and CDR2 as YYEEEE.

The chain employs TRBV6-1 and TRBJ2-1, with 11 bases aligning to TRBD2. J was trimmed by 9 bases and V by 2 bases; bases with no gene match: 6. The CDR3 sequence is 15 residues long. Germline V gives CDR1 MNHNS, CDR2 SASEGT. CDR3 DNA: TGTGCCAGCAGTGAATTAGCGGGGGGGCCTGGTGAGCAGTTCTTC. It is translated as CASSELAGGPGEQFF.

The CDR3 coding sequence is TGCGCCAGCAGTGCGGTCGGTAAGAACACTGAAGCTTTCTTT. Protein product: CASSAVGKNTEAFF. This sequence joins TRBV10-1 and TRBJ1-1; no clear D gene. In germline, CDR1 is WNHNN, CDR2 SYGVQD (reference sequence). The CDR3 length is 14 residues. Trimming took 4 bases from V and 1 from J, leaving 10 bases between them.

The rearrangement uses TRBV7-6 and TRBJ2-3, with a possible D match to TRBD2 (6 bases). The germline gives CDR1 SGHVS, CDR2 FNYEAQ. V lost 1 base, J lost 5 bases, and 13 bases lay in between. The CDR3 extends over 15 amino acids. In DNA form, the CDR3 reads TGTGCCAGCAGCTTAGAGGCGGGGCCCAGAGATACGCAGTATTTT. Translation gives CASSLEAGPRDTQYF. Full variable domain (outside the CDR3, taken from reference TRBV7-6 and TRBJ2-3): GAGVSQSPRYKVTKRGQDVALRCDPISGHVSLYWYRQALGQGPEFLTYFNYEAQQDKSGLPNDRFSAERPEGSISTLTIQRTEQRDSAMYRCASSLEAGPRDTQYFGPGTRLTVL.